These T cell receptor beta chains were read from a single sample in a study of T-cell memory formation after mild COVID-19. TCRdb fed the 5' RACE reads into MiXCR, producing one record per CDR3 protein. The sample has some 190,000 distinct CDR3 sequences, around 18% seen once. Sequences were obtained from PBMCs or a T cell subset sorted from them (not recorded which). These receptors originate from an adult woman who had mild COVID-19 (a few samples of this study predate the infection). Cell type and time point are not known. CDR3s include the opening cysteine and the closing phenylalanine or tryptophan. D genes are given only for firm matches. The size entry is marked missing in some rows and otherwise reads once, few, many or a size class.

>TRBV9|15|TRBD1|many|TRBJ2-7
TGTGCCAGCAGCCCACGGGACAGGGGCCCCTACGAGCAGTACTTC
CASSPRDRGPYEQYF
>TRBV20-1|13|.|few|TRBJ2-7
TGCAGTGCTAGAGCGCCCGGACTGCACGAGCAGTACTTC
CSARAPGLHEQYF
>TRBV18|16|TRBD2|few|TRBJ2-1
TGTGCCAGCTCCCGGAGCACTAGCGGGAGTTACAATGAGCAGTTCTTC
CASSRSTSGSYNEQFF
>TRBV20-1|14|.|few|TRBJ2-4
TGCAGTGCGCAACAGTCAGGGTACCAGGGGCTTCAGTACTTC
CSAQQSGYQGLQYF
>TRBV9|15|.|.|TRBJ1-6
TGTGCCAGCAGCGCCGGGACAAGGGATAATTCACCCCTCCACTTT
CASSAGTRDNSPLHF
>TRBV7-9|15|.|.|TRBJ2-5
TGTGCCAGCAGCTTCCTAGACTGGTACCAAGAGACCCAGTACTTC
CASSFLDWYQETQYF
>TRBV24-1|14|.|few|TRBJ2-2
TGTGCCACCAGTGACCTGAGCCAGACCGGGGAGCTGTTTTTT
CATSDLSQTGELFF
>TRBV12-3/TRBV12-4|16|.|few|TRBJ2-3
TGTGCCTCCCGAGCTGGGCACATTGGGGTTGTTGATACGCAGTATTTT
CASRAGHIGVVDTQYF
>TRBV5-1|12|TRBD2|many|TRBJ2-3
TGCGCCAGCGCGGGGGGGTTGGATACGCAGTATTTT
CASAGGLDTQYF
>TRBV14|13|.|.|TRBJ1-2
TGTGCCAGCAGCCAAGGGGTCCGGGGAGGCTACACCTTC
CASSQGVRGGYTF
>TRBV6-5|15|TRBD2|.|TRBJ2-1
TGTGCCAGCAGTTTCACACTAGCGGGAGATCGTGAGCAGTTCTTC
CASSFTLAGDREQFF
>TRBV5-5|17|TRBD1|few|TRBJ1-2
TGTGCCAGCAGCTTGGTGGGACAGGGGGCTCGGGGCTATGGCTACACCTTC
CASSLVGQGARGYGYTF
>TRBV7-2|19|TRBD2|.|TRBJ2-3
TGTGCCAGCAGTCCTCGGGGTCTTCTAGCGGGAGGGCGCACAGATACGCAGTATTTT
CASSPRGLLAGGRTDTQYF
>TRBV4-1|18|.|few|TRBJ1-2
TGCGCCAGCAGCCAAGGTGGTCGTACTCCTTCGAGCACCTATGGCTACACCTTC
CASSQGGRTPSSTYGYTF
>TRBV20-1|15|TRBD2|.|TRBJ2-7
TGCAGTGCTAGGGCCCGGAGCGGGGGCGCCTACGAGCAGTACTTC
CSARARSGGAYEQYF
>TRBV5-1|14|TRBD1|.|TRBJ2-3
TGCGCCAGCAGTCGCGAGACAGGGGGAGATACGCAGTATTTT
CASSRETGGDTQYF
>TRBV5-6|13|.|.|TRBJ2-2
TGTGCCAGCAGCTTAGGGGCCGGGTTGGAGCTGTTTTTT
CASSLGAGLELFF
>TRBV18|14|.|.|TRBJ1-2
TGTGCCAGCTCACCACTGGAGGGGAACTATGGCTACACCTTC
CASSPLEGNYGYTF
>TRBV11-2|13|.|.|TRBJ2-1
TGTGCCAGCAGCTCTGAAGGGACCACGGAGCAGTTCTTC
CASSSEGTTEQFF
>TRBV4-1|19|TRBD1|.|TRBJ2-1
TGCGCCAGCAGCCAAGATCTGGGGCGGACAGGGGGCTCCTACAATGAGCAGTTCTTC
CASSQDLGRTGGSYNEQFF
>TRBV6-1|18|.|few|TRBJ1-5
TGTGCCAGCAGTGATCCCCACGGGCAGGGGCTGTCCAATCAGCCCCAGCATTTT
CASSDPHGQGLSNQPQHF
>TRBV5-1|12|.|few|TRBJ1-1
TGCGCCAGCCGAGAGACGGGCACTGAAGCTTTCTTT
CASRETGTEAFF
>TRBV5-4|16|.|few|TRBJ2-5
TGTGCCAGCAGCTTGGGAGGCCCACAGGCCCAAGAGACCCAGTACTTC
CASSLGGPQAQETQYF
>TRBV2|14|TRBD1|once|TRBJ1-2
TGTGCCAGCAGTGAAATTTGGACAGGGGGTGGCTACACCTTC
CASSEIWTGGGYTF
>TRBV7-2|15|TRBD2|.|TRBJ2-3
TGTGCCAGCAGCCTCAATCCGGGACTAGCAGATACGCAGTATTTT
CASSLNPGLADTQYF
>TRBV6-5|13|.|few|TRBJ1-5
TGTGCCAGCAGTCAGAATAGCAATCAGCCCCAGCATTTT
CASSQNSNQPQHF
>TRBV7-9|14|TRBD1|.|TRBJ1-1
TGTGCCAGCAGCTTAGAGGGGACAGACGGTGAAGCTTTCTTT
CASSLEGTDGEAFF
>TRBV18|14|.|.|TRBJ1-6
TGTGCCAGCTCACCACGAAGGGGGGATTCACCCCTCCACTTT
CASSPRRGDSPLHF
>TRBV29-1|12|.|.|TRBJ2-1
TGCAGCGTTACCTCAGGGTCGAACGAGCAGTTCTTC
CSVTSGSNEQFF
>TRBV29-1|13|.|.|TRBJ2-5
TGCAGCTCCCGTCCGGCGGGACGAGAGACCCAGTACTTC
CSSRPAGRETQYF
>TRBV4-3|14|.|many|TRBJ2-5
TGCGCCAGCAGCCAAGGGGGATACCAAGAGACCCAGTACTTC
CASSQGGYQETQYF
>TRBV30|13|.|.|TRBJ2-2
TGTGCCTGGAGTCGACTGGGGGCCGGGGAGCTGTTTTTT
CAWSRLGAGELFF
>TRBV5-6|13|.|.|TRBJ2-2
TGTGCCAGCAGCTGGGCCGGCACCGGGGAGCTGTTTTTT
CASSWAGTGELFF
>TRBV6-2/TRBV6-3|13|.|.|TRBJ1-2
TGTGCCAGCAGAGTCGACTCTAACTATGGCTACACCTTC
CASRVDSNYGYTF
>TRBV20-1|12|TRBD1|few|TRBJ2-7
TGCAGTGTCTACAGGGGTAGGGACGAGCAGTACTTC
CSVYRGRDEQYF
>TRBV12-3/TRBV12-4|13|.|few|TRBJ2-5
TGTGCCAGCAGCATCGTACGGGGGGAGACCCAGTACTTC
CASSIVRGETQYF
>TRBV24-1|15|TRBD1|.|TRBJ2-6
TGTGCCACCAGTTCGACAGGGATTAGGGCCAACGTCCTGACTTTC
CATSSTGIRANVLTF
>TRBV29-1|14|TRBD1|.|TRBJ1-5
TGCAGCGTTAGCAGGGGGCCGCAGGGTCAGCCCCAGCATTTT
CSVSRGPQGQPQHF
>TRBV5-1|13|.|.|TRBJ2-7
TGCGCCAGCAGCTCCGGGTCCGTCGACGAGCAGTACTTC
CASSSGSVDEQYF
>TRBV20-1|15|.|many|TRBJ1-1
TGCAGTGCTAGCAACCCGGGACAAGGCAACACTGAAGCTTTCTTT
CSASNPGQGNTEAFF
>TRBV12-3/TRBV12-4|16|TRBD1|once|TRBJ1-1
TGTGCCAGCAGATTAGACCCCACAGGGGCGAACACTGAAGCTTTCTTT
CASRLDPTGANTEAFF
>TRBV27|13|.|.|TRBJ2-5
TGTGCCAGCAGGGGAGCGGGCCACCGGTCCCAGTACTTC
CASRGAGHRSQYF
>TRBV18|13|TRBD2|once|TRBJ2-1
TGTGCCAGCTCACCAGGGACTATCGGTGAGCAGTTCTTC
CASSPGTIGEQFF
>TRBV20-1|13|TRBD2|few|TRBJ2-7
TGCAGTGCCGGGAGCGGGACGAGATACGAGCAGTACTTC
CSAGSGTRYEQYF
>TRBV5-1|14|.|few|TRBJ2-3
TGCGCCAGCAGCTTGGCGGTAGCTTCTGATACGCAGTATTTT
CASSLAVASDTQYF
>TRBV7-2|17|.|.|TRBJ2-1
TGTGCCAGCAGCCCGAGAAGCAGCCGGGCGCCCAGGGGTGAGCAGTTCTTC
CASSPRSSRAPRGEQFF
>TRBV4-3|15|TRBD2|.|TRBJ2-7
TGCGCCAGCAGCCAAGAATGGGGACTAGCGGGAGTCAGGTACTTC
CASSQEWGLAGVRYF
>TRBV5-1|14|.|.|TRBJ2-1
TGCGCCAGCAGAAACGATGGGTCCTACAATGAGCAGTTCTTC
CASRNDGSYNEQFF
>TRBV16|15|.|.|TRBJ1-5
TGTGCCAGCAGCCAAATCCGGTGGGGCAATCAGCCCCAGCATTTT
CASSQIRWGNQPQHF
>TRBV6-2/TRBV6-3|14|.|.|TRBJ2-3
TGTGCCAGCAGATTATCATTCGGGGGAGATACGCAGTATTTT
CASRLSFGGDTQYF
>TRBV15|14|TRBD2|few|TRBJ2-3
TGTGCCACCAGCAGCGTCGGGGGGGCAGATACGCAGTATTTT
CATSSVGGADTQYF
>TRBV7-2|16|TRBD2|few|TRBJ2-1
TGTGCCAGCAGCTCGTTACTAGCGGGGTCCTACAATGAGCAGTTCTTC
CASSSLLAGSYNEQFF
>TRBV15|16|.|few|TRBJ1-1
TGTGCCACCAGCAGAGATCTGACGGGCGTAGGCACTGAAGCTTTCTTT
CATSRDLTGVGTEAFF
>TRBV20-1|16|TRBD2|.|TRBJ2-3
TGCAGTGCTAGAGATCGGCTAGCGGGGGGGCTTAGTACGCAGTATTTT
CSARDRLAGGLSTQYF
>TRBV7-8|17|.|.|TRBJ2-5
TGTGCCAGCTCAAAATCCCGGTTAGTTAGACGAACAGAGACCCAGTACTTC
CASSKSRLVRRTETQYF
>TRBV18|15|TRBD1|.|TRBJ2-5
TGTGCCAGCTCACCCCCCCACAGGGGTTTGGAGACCCAGTACTTC
CASSPPHRGLETQYF
>TRBV12-3/TRBV12-4|16|TRBD1|few|TRBJ1-5
TGTGCCAGCAGTCCACAGGGGGCGGTTAGCAATCAGCCCCAGCATTTT
CASSPQGAVSNQPQHF
>TRBV11-2|14|.|.|TRBJ1-2
TGTGCCAGCAGCCAACAGGGAGTGGGCTATGGCTACACCTTC
CASSQQGVGYGYTF
>TRBV7-8|18|TRBD2|.|TRBJ2-5
TGTGCCAGCAGCTTGGCGGGACTAGCGGGAAGGGTTGGAGAGACCCAGTACTTC
CASSLAGLAGRVGETQYF